Each of the 16 T cell receptor beta chains below was sequenced from the same sample in a study of molecular identifiers for immune sequencing clone quantification. MiXCR was run by TCRdb on the PCR reads, yielding one entry per CDR3 protein. This sample has about half a million distinct CDR3 sequences, with 20% to 25% found just once. Specimen: naive CD8+ T cells from blood, with Jurkat cell RNA spiked in. Subset given: FACS-sorted CD8+CD4-CCR7+CD45RA+ naive T cells. The receptors shown here come from a human donor in good health. Some libraries in this study had Jurkat cell RNA spiked in.

The chain has TRBV15 and TRBJ1-2; possibly TRBD1 for D (6 bases). Germline CDR1 LNHNV, CDR2 YYDKDF (reference sequence). This CDR3 spans 15 amino acids. Trimming cost V 2 bases and J 5 bases, with 15 bases left between them. Written as DNA, the CDR3 is TGTGCCACCAGCAGACCACTGACAGGTCCTTATGGCTACACCTTC. Encoded protein: CATSRPLTGPYGYTF.

In this sample, this clonotype turned up many times. This chain connects TRBV20-1 to TRBJ2-3, with D perhaps assigned TRBD1 or TRBD2 (5 bases each). Trimming pared 5 bases from V and 1 base from J, leaving 13 bases between. Per germline, CDR1 DFQATT and CDR2 SNEGSKA (reference sequence). The CDR3 totals 14 residues. The DNA of the CDR3 is TGCAGTGCTTGGGACCAAGCTGGCACAGATACGCAGTATTTT. Translation gives CSAWDQAGTDTQYF.

This clonotype has at least ten counts. The chain recombines TRBV29-1 with TRBJ1-2; 8 bases are a match to TRBD1. The CDR3 runs to 19 residues. Germline values: CDR1 SQVTM, CDR2 ANQGSEA. V lost 1 base, J lost 3 bases, and 19 bases stayed unmatched. The CDR3 bases are TGCAGCGTTGAAGCCCTAGACCCCCGACAGGGGTACTTGGACTATGGCTACACCTTC. This sequence encodes CSVEALDPRQGYLDYGYTF.

This clonotype has a count of ten or more. The V and J genes are TRBV7-2 and TRBJ2-3; D gene ambiguous. This CDR3 contains 13 residues. The V end was cut by 6 bases, the J end by 3 bases, with 10 bases between. CDR1 is SGHTA and CDR2 is FQGNSA in the germline V gene. CDR3 sequence: CASSSDLTDTQYF. CDR3 nucleotide sequence: TGTGCCAGCAGTTCAGATTTAACAGATACGCAGTATTTT.

This clonotype was detected many times. The chain recombines TRBV6-5 with TRBJ1-5; TRBD1 might be the D (6 bases). V was pared by 6 bases and J by 0 bases, with 12 bases between. This CDR3 comprises 15 residues. Looked up from germline, CDR1 is MNHEY and CDR2 is SVGAGI. The CDR3 DNA sequence: TGTGCCAGCAGCGCCACAGGGTATAGCAATCAGCCCCAGCATTTT. Translation gives CASSATGYSNQPQHF.

The rearrangement uses TRBV5-1 and TRBJ2-3; 13 positions match TRBD2. CDR1 SGHRS and CDR2 YFSETQ come from the germline V gene. V was pared by 4 bases and J by 4 bases, with 6 bases of the junction left unmatched. CDR3 length: 16 amino acids. The CDR3: CASSPQLAGGSDTQYF. The CDR3 DNA reads as TGCGCCAGCAGCCCGCAACTAGCGGGGGGGTCAGATACGCAGTATTTT.

V and J are TRBV9 and TRBJ1-3; 8 positions match TRBD1. The CDR3 length is 17 residues. After removal of 3 bases from V and 0 bases from J, the junction contained 8 bases not matched to a gene. Germline lookup yields CDR1 SGDLS and CDR2 YYNGEE. The CDR3, as DNA: TGTGCCAGCAGCGCCCAGGGACAGGAAATCTCTGGAAACACCATATATTTT. This encodes CASSAQGQEISGNTIYF. Combining the CDR3 with reference TRBV9 and TRBJ1-3 gives the whole variable domain DSGVTQTPKHLITATGQRVTLRCSPRSGDLSVYWYQQSLDQGLQFLIQYYNGEERAKGNILERFSAQQFPDLHSELNLSSLELGDSALYFCASSAQGQEISGNTIYFGEGSWLTVV.

This clonotype was counted a few times. V usage is TRBV27 and J usage is TRBJ1-1; maybe TRBD1 (6 bases). The germline V gene has CDR1 MNHEY and CDR2 SMNVEV (reference sequence). V lost 2 bases and J 6 bases, leaving 19 bases between the germline ends. The CDR3 consists of 16 residues. CDR3: CASSLAGGQFAAEAFF. The CDR3 DNA follows: TGTGCCAGCAGTTTAGCGGGGGGCCAGTTCGCCGCTGAAGCTTTCTTT.

This clonotype was recorded a few times. This sequence joins TRBV3-1 and TRBJ2-7, with 9 bases lining up with TRBD1. J gave up 2 bases and V 4 bases, and 6 bases lay outside the gene matches. The germline V gene has CDR1 LGHDT and CDR2 YNNKEL (reference sequence). The CDR3 length is 15 residues. Here the CDR3 reads CASSPGTGPAYEQYF. As DNA, the CDR3 is TGTGCCAGCAGCCCCGGGACAGGGCCCGCCTACGAGCAGTACTTC.

This chain links TRBV30 with TRBJ2-7; TRBD2 is a possible D gene (6 bases). Germline CDR1 reads GTSNPN; CDR2 reads SVGIG (reference sequence). Deletions cut 3 bases from V and 2 bases from J, with 17 bases between. The CDR3 is 15 amino acids. The CDR3 sequence: CAWSPDGRYPYEQYF. The CDR3 DNA sequence: TGTGCCTGGAGCCCGGACGGGAGATACCCCTACGAGCAGTACTTC.

This clonotype was counted at least ten times. The V call is TRBV12-3 or TRBV12-4, the J call TRBJ2-2; D uncertain. This CDR3 has 12 amino acids. V dropped 5 bases and J dropped 5 bases, with 6 bases sitting between them. The CDR3, as DNA: TGTGCCAGCAGTCCTGAGACCGGGGAGCTGTTTTTT. As protein: CASSPETGELFF.

This clonotype was picked up a small number of times. Mismatch with germline at one junction end may stem from a read error. This rearrangement joins TRBV12-3 or TRBV12-4 to TRBJ2-5, with TRBD2 matching 13 bases. The CDR3 runs 14 residues. As DNA, the CDR3 is TGTGCCAGCAGTCTAGGACTAGCGGGGGTACGTAGGAACTTC. This encodes CASSLGLAGVRRNF.

The chain employs TRBV4-3 and TRBJ2-3; no firm D call. CDR1 and CDR2 (germline): LGHNA, YSLEER. Trimming pared 4 bases from V and 1 base from J, leaving 12 bases between. The CDR3 is 15 residues long. CDR3 sequence reads: CASSPFGRGTDTQYF. CDR3 DNA: TGCGCCAGCAGCCCGTTCGGGCGAGGCACAGATACGCAGTATTTT.

J is TRBJ2-7 and V is TRBV14, with D hard to call. Trimming pared 1 base from V and 9 bases from J, leaving 7 bases between. The CDR3 is made up of 11 amino acids. Germline V gives CDR1 SGHDN, CDR2 FVKESK. The CDR3 here is CASSQGGWQYF. CDR3 bases: TGTGCCAGCAGCCAAGGGGGTTGGCAGTACTTC.

The chain is built from TRBV6-1 and TRBJ2-7, with D perhaps TRBD1 (6 bases). The V gene's germline CDR1 is MNHNS and CDR2 SASEGT. V was pared by 10 bases and J by 1 base, with 14 bases between. This CDR3 has 13 residues. In nucleotides, the CDR3 is TGTGCCACACATTGGACAGAATCCTACGAGCAGTACTTC. This translates into CATHWTESYEQYF.

This clonotype was counted many times. This chain links TRBV12-3 or TRBV12-4 with TRBJ2-7; TRBD2 is a possible D gene (6 bases). The length of the CDR3 is 12 residues. V lost 6 bases and J 8 bases, leaving 14 bases between the germline ends. The CDR3 DNA follows: TGTGCCAGCAGCCGGGACTTTACGAAGCAGTACTTC. Translating gives CASSRDFTKQYF.